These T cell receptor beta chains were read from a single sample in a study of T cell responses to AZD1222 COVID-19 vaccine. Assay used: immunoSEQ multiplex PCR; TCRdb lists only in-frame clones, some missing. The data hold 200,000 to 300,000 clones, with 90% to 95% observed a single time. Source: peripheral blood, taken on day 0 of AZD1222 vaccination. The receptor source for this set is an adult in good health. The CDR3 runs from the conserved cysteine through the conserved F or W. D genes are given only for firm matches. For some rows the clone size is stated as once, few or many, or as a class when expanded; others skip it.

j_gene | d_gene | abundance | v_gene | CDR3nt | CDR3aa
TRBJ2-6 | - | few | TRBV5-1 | TGCGCCAGCAGCCCTATGAACTCTGGGGCCAACGTCCTGACTTTC | CASSPMNSGANVLTF
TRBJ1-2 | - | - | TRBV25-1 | TGTGCCAGCAGTGACGTGGGGCAGGGCTATGGCTACACCTTC | CASSDVGQGYGYTF
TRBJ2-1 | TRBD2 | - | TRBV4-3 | TGCGCCAGCAGCCAACGGGGGGGGACTAGCGGTTTGAATGAGCAGTTCTTC | CASSQRGGTSGLNEQFF
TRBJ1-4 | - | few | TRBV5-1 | TGCGCCAGCCGGACGGGGACTAATGAAAAACTGTTTTTT | CASRTGTNEKLFF
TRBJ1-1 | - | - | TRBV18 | TGTGCCAGCTCACCAAGGGGCCCCTCCGAAGCTTTCTTT | CASSPRGPSEAFF
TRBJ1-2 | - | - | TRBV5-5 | TGTGCCAGCAGCCTGGGGGTTGGAGGCTACACCTTC | CASSLGVGGYTF
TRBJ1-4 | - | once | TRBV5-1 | TGCGCCAGCAGCTTGGGAAGCCAGAGTGAAAAACTGTTTTTT | CASSLGSQSEKLFF
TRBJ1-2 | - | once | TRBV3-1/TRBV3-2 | TGTGCCAGCAGCCAAGGAGCAAGGGGGGGGATGGTGGGCTACACCTTC | CASSQGARGGMVGYTF
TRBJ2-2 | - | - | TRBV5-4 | TGTGCCAGCAGCTCTTGGACACAGCGGGACACCGGGGAGCTGTTTTTT | CASSSWTQRDTGELFF
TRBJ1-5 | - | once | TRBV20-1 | TGCAGTGCTAGTTGGGTCCAAAATCAGCCCCAGCATTTT | CSASWVQNQPQHF
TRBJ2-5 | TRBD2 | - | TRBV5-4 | TGTGCCAGCAGCTTGGGATCCGGCGGGGGGGCCTGGGAGACCCAGTACTTC | CASSLGSGGGAWETQYF
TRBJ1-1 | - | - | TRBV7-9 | TGTGCCAGCAGCTTAGTTAAGGGGGTTAGCACTGAAGCTTTCTTT | CASSLVKGVSTEAFF
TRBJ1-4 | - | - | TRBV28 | TGTGCCAGCAGTTATCCCGCCGGGGGAGCAACTAATGAAAAACTGTTTTTT | CASSYPAGGATNEKLFF
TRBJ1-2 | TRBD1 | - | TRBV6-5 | TGTGCCAGCAGTTACCGGGACAGGGGGCCCTATGGCTACACCTTC | CASSYRDRGPYGYTF
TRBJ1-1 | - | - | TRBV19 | TGTGCCAGTAGCGGAGGGCGTGAAGCTTTCTTT | CASSGGREAFF
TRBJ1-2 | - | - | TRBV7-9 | TGTGCCAGCAGCCCTTTTATGGGCTACACCTTC | CASSPFMGYTF
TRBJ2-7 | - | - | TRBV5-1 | TGCGCCAGCAGCTTGGGCCCCATCTTCAGGGACGGGGATACCTACGAGCAGTACTTC | CASSLGPIFRDGDTYEQYF
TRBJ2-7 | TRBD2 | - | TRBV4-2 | TGTGCCAGCAGCCAAGCAAGCGGGAGTGCATCCTACGAGCAGTACTTC | CASSQASGSASYEQYF
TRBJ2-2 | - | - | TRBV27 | TGTGCCAGCAGGGGGACTTACGCGAACACCGGGGAGCTGTTTTTT | CASRGTYANTGELFF
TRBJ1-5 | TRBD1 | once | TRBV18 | TGTGCCAGCTCACCGGAAACAGGGGATCAGCCCCAGCATTTT | CASSPETGDQPQHF
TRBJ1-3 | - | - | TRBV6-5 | TGTGCCAGCAGTTCCACCGACAGCTCTGGAAACACCATATATTTT | CASSSTDSSGNTIYF
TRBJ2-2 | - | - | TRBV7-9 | TGTGCCAGCAGCTCGGACAGCCACGGGGAGCTGTTTTTT | CASSSDSHGELFF
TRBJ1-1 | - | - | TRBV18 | TGTGCCAGCTCCCCCCGTAACGGTGAAGCTTTCTTT | CASSPRNGEAFF